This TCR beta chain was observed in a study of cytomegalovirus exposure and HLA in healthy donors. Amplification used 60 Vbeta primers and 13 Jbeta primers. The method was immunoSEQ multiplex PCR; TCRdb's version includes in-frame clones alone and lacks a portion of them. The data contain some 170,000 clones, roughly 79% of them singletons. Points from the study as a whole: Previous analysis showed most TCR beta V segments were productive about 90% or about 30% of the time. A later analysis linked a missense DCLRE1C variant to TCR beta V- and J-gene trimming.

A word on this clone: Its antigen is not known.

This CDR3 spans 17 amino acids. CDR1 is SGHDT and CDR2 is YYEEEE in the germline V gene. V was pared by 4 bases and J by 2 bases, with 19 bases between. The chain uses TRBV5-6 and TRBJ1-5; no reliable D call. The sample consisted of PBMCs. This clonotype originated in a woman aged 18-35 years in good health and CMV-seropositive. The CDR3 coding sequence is TGTGCCAGCAGCCGCAGCAACGGTCATGCGGGCAATCAGCCCCAGCATTTT. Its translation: CASSRSNGHAGNQPQHF.